This T cell receptor (beta chain) was sequenced for a study of cytomegalovirus exposure and HLA in healthy donors. General observations from the study: Listed as cytomegalovirus-associated were 164 TCR beta chains.

This clone has only one observation. The antigen is unknown. PCR employed 60 Vbeta and 13 Jbeta primers. TCRdb's table, derived via immunoSEQ multiplex PCR, lists solely in-frame clones and lacks some. This table has about 83,000 clones, about four fifths appearing once. The CDR3 covers 14 residues. Per the germline V gene, CDR1 is ENHRY and CDR2 is SYGVKD. Trimming cost V 4 bases and J 2 bases; bases outside gene matches: 5. The V gene is TRBV10-3, the J gene TRBJ2-7; the match to TRBD2 covers 7 bases. Sequenced: PBMCs. The source of this sequence is a woman in her 30s in good health and CMV-seronegative. This CDR3 reads CAISVGGSAYEQYF. In nucleotides, the CDR3 is TGTGCCATCAGTGTCGGCGGGAGTGCCTACGAGCAGTACTTC.